The clone carrying this T cell receptor beta chain has just a few counts. Lactation, pregnancy, other autoimmune disease or uncontrolled infection led to exclusion of patients. From RNA transcripts, TCR beta CDR3 regions were amplified. HTBI primers were the set used in a first-round RT-PCR of the TCR CDR3. Using its own MiXCR run on the multiplex PCR reads, TCRdb lists one record per CDR3 protein. Among over 250,000 distinct CDR3 sequences listed, less than 30% were seen once. This entry is derived from a study of T cells in Graves' hyperthyroidism and ophthalmopathy. Germline V gives CDR1 PRHDT, CDR2 FYEKMQ (reference sequence). This CDR3 is built from 15 residues. Trimming cost V 2 bases and J 4 bases, with 12 bases left between them.

The sequence was obtained from a middle-aged man with Graves' hyperthyroidism that later progressed to Graves' ophthalmopathy. The source material was blood. V is TRBV13 and J is TRBJ1-3; no clear D. CDR3 DNA: TGTGCCAGCAGCTTAAGAGGGTTTGGAGGAAACACCATATATTTT. Protein sequence: CASSLRGFGGNTIYF.